This T cell receptor (beta chain) was observed in a study of long-term antiretroviral therapy in people with HIV. It was version v3.0 of the immunoSEQ assay that was run at survey level. TCRdb keeps only in-frame clones here, not all; method: immunoSEQ multiplex PCR. The table shows 20,000 or so clones, with 65% to 90% occurring only once. The content of samples before DNA extraction was roughly 0.95-11 million cryopreserved PBMC. The clonotype was recovered from a man aged 40-49 years with HIV. The sequencing used unsorted PBMCs, collected 0.1 years before starting antiretroviral therapy.

CDR3 loop: CASSTDINYGYTF. The CDR3 DNA follows: TGTGCCAGCAGTACGGATATTAACTATGGCTACACCTTC. This rearrangement joins TRBV2 to TRBJ1-2; no definite D call. The V end lost 5 bases, the J end lost 1 base, and 8 bases lay between the germline ends. This CDR3 is 13 amino acids long. CDR1 and CDR2 from the germline V gene are SNHLY and FYNNEI.